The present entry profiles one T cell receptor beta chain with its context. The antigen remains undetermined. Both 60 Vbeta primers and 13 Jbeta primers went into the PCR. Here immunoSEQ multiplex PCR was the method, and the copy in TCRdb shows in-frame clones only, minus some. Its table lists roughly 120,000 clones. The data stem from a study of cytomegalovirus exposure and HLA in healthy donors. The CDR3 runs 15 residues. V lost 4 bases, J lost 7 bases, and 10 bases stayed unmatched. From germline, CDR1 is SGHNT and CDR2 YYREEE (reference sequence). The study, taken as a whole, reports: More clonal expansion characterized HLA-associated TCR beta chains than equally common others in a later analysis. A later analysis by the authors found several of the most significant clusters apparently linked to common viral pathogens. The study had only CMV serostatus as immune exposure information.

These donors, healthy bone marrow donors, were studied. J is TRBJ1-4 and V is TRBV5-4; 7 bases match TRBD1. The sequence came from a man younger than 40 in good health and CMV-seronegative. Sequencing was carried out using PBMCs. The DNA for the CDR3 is TGTGCCAGCAGCATCGGACAGGCAAGGGGTGAAAAACTGTTTTTT. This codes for CASSIGQARGEKLFF. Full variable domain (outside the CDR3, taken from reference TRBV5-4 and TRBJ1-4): ETGVTQSPTHLIKTRGQQVTLRCSSQSGHNTVSWYQQALGQGPQFIFQYYREEENGRGNFPPRFSGLQFPNYSSELNVNALELDDSALYLCASSIGQARGEKLFFGSGTQLSVL.